One sample yielded the 29 T cell receptor beta chains listed below, sequenced in a study of CXCR3-negative and CXCR3-positive naive CD8 T cells. Notes on the study in general: CXCR3-positive naive cells had more hydrophobic TRB CDR3s than CXCR3-negative naive cells.

Their recognized antigens are unknown. The study made its TRB cDNA libraries by 5' RACE, adding UMI labels. TCRdb re-called the 5' RACE reads; one entry per CDR3 protein, DNA not given. The record lists over 70,000 distinct CDR3 sequences, of which the ten most abundant hold around 0.82%. Sequenced input: naive CXCR3+ CD8+ T cells from blood. The sample's subset: CD45RO-CCR7+CD27+CD95- naive CD8+ T cells expressing CXCR3 (TNR3+). The receptors originated from a human donor in good health. Some clones in this sample may be carry-over from other donors' samples.

The rearrangement joins TRBV6-5 to TRBJ1-2; the TCRdb call, TRBD1, lacks DNA for checking. Germline V gene sequence: CDR1 MNHEY, CDR2 SVGAGI. This CDR3 is 15 amino acids long. The CDR3 sequence is CASTLRRGPRDGYTF.

The chain joins TRBV23-1 to TRBJ2-2. TRBV23-1 is designated an ORF whose function remains uncertain. This CDR3 spans 14 amino acids. The CDR3 reads CASSQSSTTGELFF.

The V gene is TRBV21-1, the J gene TRBJ2-1; TCRdb lists TRBD2, though no DNA is available to test this call. TRBV21-1 is a documented pseudogene. The CDR3 consists of 19 residues. The CDR3 spells CASSKVGTSGRASYNEQFF.

CDR3 loop: CSVESGTGSAEAFF. The V call is TRBV29-1, the J call TRBJ1-1; TCRdb designates TRBD1, a call that cannot be tested without DNA. This CDR3 has 14 amino acids. Germline V lookup: CDR1 SQVTM, CDR2 ANQGSEA.

V gene TRBV12-3 or TRBV12-4 combines with J gene TRBJ2-1; without DNA, the TCRdb call of TRBD2 cannot be checked. This CDR3 spans 16 amino acids. The CDR3 loop is CASSEPGLAGPNEQFF.

This rearrangement joins TRBV5-1 to TRBJ2-7. Germline CDR1 is SGHRS and CDR2 is YFSETQ. The CDR3 is made up of 12 amino acids. The CDR3 region is CASSLAPYEQYF. The full variable domain, completed using reference TRBV5-1 and TRBJ2-7, is KAGVTQTPRYLIKTRGQQVTLSCSPISGHRSVSWYQQTPGQGLQFLFEYFSETQRNKGNFPGRFSGRQFSNSRSEMNVSTLELGDSALYLCASSLAPYEQYFGPGTRLTVT.

V is TRBV10-3 and J is TRBJ2-2. The germline V gene encodes CDR1 ENHRY and CDR2 SYGVKD. The CDR3 sequence is 13 residues long. The CDR3 sequence: CAIYGDDTGELFF.

This chain links TRBV29-1 with TRBJ1-1. There are 13 residues in the CDR3. CDR1 SQVTM and CDR2 ANQGSEA come from the germline V gene. The CDR3 is CSVAEGLNTEAFF.

The rearrangement joins TRBV7-9 to TRBJ1-3. The CDR3 extends over 14 amino acids. The V gene's germline CDR1 is SEHNR and CDR2 FQNEAQ (reference sequence). The CDR3 reads CASNGQSSGNTIYF. Looking up the rest from reference TRBV7-9 and TRBJ1-3 gives the full variable domain: DTGVSQNPRHKITKRGQNVTFRCDPISEHNRLYWYRQTLGQGPEFLTYFQNEAQLEKSRLLSDRFSAERPKGSFSTLEIQRTEQGDSAMYLCASNGQSSGNTIYFGEGSWLTVV.

CDR3: CASSFMSPGRRTNTGELFF. V gene TRBV5-1 combines with J gene TRBJ2-2; there is no DNA to check the TCRdb D call of TRBD1. Germline CDR1 SGHRS, CDR2 YFSETQ. This CDR3 contains 19 residues.

The chain joins TRBV7-8 to TRBJ2-7; TCRdb selects TRBD2, and the lack of DNA leaves this call unchecked. The germline CDR1 and CDR2 sequences are SGHVS and FQNEAQ. CDR3 length: 15 residues. The CDR3 loop is CASSLASQAGYEQYF.

The chain's CDR3 is CASSSVRGGFDADTQYF. V usage is TRBV5-1 and J usage is TRBJ2-3; TCRdb selects TRBD1, and the lack of DNA leaves this call unchecked. CDR1 and CDR2 from the germline V gene are SGHRS and YFSETQ. The CDR3 has 17 residues.

V gene TRBV25-1 combines with J gene TRBJ2-1; TCRdb names TRBD2, which stays unverified in the absence of DNA. This CDR3 has 16 residues. Germline V CDR1 and CDR2: MGHDK, SYGVNS. The CDR3 reads CASSEYGTSGGNEQFF.

V usage is TRBV25-1 and J usage is TRBJ2-7; the D call of TRBD1 rests on TCRdb alone, since no DNA is present to check it. The CDR3 has 16 residues. CDR1 and CDR2 from the germline V gene are MGHDK and SYGVNS. CDR3 loop: CASSELGRQGAYEQYF.

The chain joins TRBV5-5 to TRBJ2-5; TCRdb calls TRBD1, which cannot be checked without DNA. Germline V gives CDR1 SGHKS, CDR2 YYEKEE (reference sequence). The CDR3 covers 13 residues. CDR3 amino acids: CASSFDRIQTQYF.

This chain uses TRBV7-2 with TRBJ1-2. Germline values: CDR1 SGHTA, CDR2 FQGNSA. This CDR3 is built from 15 residues. The CDR3 spells CASSLGQGLAYGYTF.

The chain combines TRBV29-1 with TRBJ2-1; TCRdb reports TRBD1, a call that lacks DNA to check it against. CDR3 length: 13 residues. Germline V gene sequence: CDR1 SQVTM, CDR2 ANQGSEA. The chain's CDR3 is CSVESGLNNEQFF.

The chain links TRBV13 to TRBJ2-7; TCRdb designates TRBD1, a call that cannot be tested without DNA. Per the germline V gene, CDR1 is PRHDT and CDR2 is FYEKMQ (reference sequence). The CDR3 is made up of 14 amino acids. The CDR3: CASSTREQGSEQYF.

This rearrangement joins TRBV3-1 to TRBJ2-5; TCRdb proposes TRBD2, but this gene call is untestable without DNA. The CDR3 is 15 residues long. CDR1 LGHDT and CDR2 YNNKEL come from the germline V gene (reference sequence). The CDR3 spells CASSQVSDLRETQYF.

V and J are TRBV27 and TRBJ2-7; TCRdb gives TRBD1 as the D gene, but with no DNA this cannot be confirmed. The CDR3 has 13 amino acids. Germline V gene lookup returns CDR1 MNHEY and CDR2 SMNVEV (reference sequence). The CDR3 loop reads CASSPPGRYEQYF.

The rearrangement joins TRBV2 to TRBJ2-5; TCRdb names TRBD2, which stays unverified in the absence of DNA. CDR1 SNHLY and CDR2 FYNNEI come from the germline V gene. The CDR3 contains 13 residues. This chain's CDR3 is CASRGVEGETQYF.

The CDR3 is CASSYGGQTEAFF. The chain uses TRBV6-2 or TRBV6-3 and TRBJ1-1; TCRdb selects TRBD1, and the lack of DNA leaves this call unchecked. Per the germline V gene, CDR1 is MNHEY and CDR2 is SVGEGT. This CDR3 comprises 13 residues.

The genes are TRBV21-1 and TRBJ2-7. TRBV21-1 is shown as a pseudogene. The CDR3 consists of 15 residues. Here the CDR3 reads CASSIRREYSYEQYF.

The genes are TRBV4-1 and TRBJ2-7; TCRdb reports TRBD1, a call that lacks DNA to check it against. The CDR3 is 15 amino acids. The V gene's germline CDR1 is MGHRA and CDR2 YSYEKL. The CDR3 spells CASSQVPGVSYEQYF.

This rearrangement joins TRBV28 to TRBJ2-3; TCRdb outputs TRBD2, but without DNA this stays unchecked. Per germline, CDR1 MDHEN and CDR2 SYDVKM. CDR3 size: 14 residues. CDR3 loop: CASSRAGGADTQYF.

This chain connects TRBV6-4 to TRBJ2-2. Germline V lookup: CDR1 MRHNA, CDR2 SNTAGT. This CDR3 is built from 11 residues. This CDR3 is CASSESGELFF.

The V gene is TRBV14, the J gene TRBJ1-1. CDR1 and CDR2 (germline): SGHDN, FVKESK. The CDR3 covers 12 residues. CDR3 amino acids: CASSQDSPEAFF.

The V gene is TRBV12-3 or TRBV12-4, the J gene TRBJ1-1. The CDR3 has 13 amino acids. The CDR3 sequence: CASSPGLLTEAFF.

This chain connects TRBV29-1 to TRBJ1-1. Germline CDR1 reads SQVTM; CDR2 reads ANQGSEA. CDR3 size: 12 residues. CDR3 region: CSVEAYVSEAFF.